These T cell receptor beta chains were read from a single sample in a study of CD8 T cells in ankylosing spondylitis. TCRdb independently ran MiXCR on the 5' RACE reads; one entry per CDR3 protein. The data hold roughly 60,000 distinct CDR3 sequences, with 6.2% observed a single time. Specimen: synovial fluid, either unsorted or a sorted T cell fraction (not recorded which). The receptors were sampled from a male donor with ankylosing spondylitis. Each CDR3 is given with its conserved first and last residue. The D gene is left open where the match is weak. The listing skips clone size in some rows; elsewhere it reads once, few, many or a size class.

many | TRBJ1-5 | - | TRBV19 | TGTGCCAGTAGTATAAGTGGCAGGTTCAATCAGCCCCAGCATTTT | CASSISGRFNQPQHF
many | TRBJ2-1 | TRBD2 | TRBV19 | TGTGCCACCGGGACTAGCGGGAGCGATGAGCAGTTCTTC | CATGTSGSDEQFF
few | TRBJ2-2 | - | TRBV3-1 | TGTGCCAGCAGCCAAGAATGGTCGCGGATGAACACCGGGGAGCTGTTTTTT | CASSQEWSRMNTGELFF
few | TRBJ1-5 | - | TRBV19 | TGTGCCAGTAGACTTTCCCGGGGAGGCAATCAGCCCCAGCATTTT | CASRLSRGGNQPQHF
few | TRBJ2-3 | TRBD1 | TRBV13 | TGTGCCAGCAGCTACGGGACAGGGGGACTGACAGATACGCAGTATTTT | CASSYGTGGLTDTQYF
few | TRBJ2-5 | TRBD1 | TRBV20-1 | TGCAGTGCGGACCGGACAGGAGAGACCCAGTACTTC | CSADRTGETQYF
many | TRBJ1-5 | - | TRBV20-1 | TGCAGTGCGGGGGAGGGGGGCGATCGGCCCCAGCATTTT | CSAGEGGDRPQHF
many | TRBJ2-7 | TRBD2 | TRBV28 | TGTGCCAGCAGTCGGCTGCGGGAGGCCTCCTACGAGCAGTACTTC | CASSRLREASYEQYF
many | TRBJ2-1 | - | TRBV3-1 | TGTGCCAGCAGCCCCCAGGCTGGCCTCTCCTACAATGAGCAGTTCTTC | CASSPQAGLSYNEQFF
- | TRBJ1-4 | - | TRBV3-1 | TGTGCCAGCAGCCAAGGGGGGGGCTATGAAAAACTGTTTTTT | CASSQGGGYEKLFF
many | TRBJ1-2 | - | TRBV2 | TGTGCCAGCAGTGAAAGAGGTTACGGCTACACCTTC | CASSERGYGYTF
few | TRBJ2-5 | - | TRBV28 | TGTGCCAGCAGTACCACCGGGACCCGAGAGACCCAGTACTTC | CASSTTGTRETQYF
many | TRBJ2-4 | TRBD2 | TRBV20-1 | TGCAGTGCTTTCCCGGGGGGGACCAAAAACATTCAGTACTTC | CSAFPGGTKNIQYF
many | TRBJ2-1 | TRBD2 | TRBV5-1 | TGCGCCAGCAGCTTGGGTCATGCGGGAGTGGACTACAATGAGCAGTTCTTC | CASSLGHAGVDYNEQFF
many | TRBJ1-1 | TRBD1 | TRBV25-1 | TGTGCCAGCAGCAGGCAGGGGACAGGAATAACTGAAGCTTTCTTT | CASSRQGTGITEAFF
few | TRBJ2-1 | - | TRBV23-1 | TGCGCCAGCAGTCAATCATTCGGCGCCGAGCAGTTCTTC | CASSQSFGAEQFF
many | TRBJ2-1 | - | TRBV20-1 | TGCAGTGCTAGAGATCCCCGGTCCTACAATGAGCAGTTCTTC | CSARDPRSYNEQFF
many | TRBJ1-5 | - | TRBV5-1 | TGCGCCAGCAGCTTATCCCCGGGGCAGAGCAATCAGCCCCAGCATTTT | CASSLSPGQSNQPQHF
few | TRBJ2-1 | TRBD2 | TRBV28 | TGTGCCAGCGGGGCTAGCGGGAGAGGCCCCGATGGTGAGCAGTTCTTC | CASGASGRGPDGEQFF
many | TRBJ1-2 | - | TRBV4-3 | TGCGCCAGCAGCCTGTGGACCCTTAGCTATGGCTACACCTTC | CASSLWTLSYGYTF
many | TRBJ1-2 | TRBD1 | TRBV6-5 | TGTGCCAGCAGTTGGGACAGAGGCAATGGCTACACCTTC | CASSWDRGNGYTF
- | TRBJ2-7 | - | TRBV7-9 | TGTGCCAGCAGCTCACCGGGACTCTACTACGAGCAGTACTTC | CASSSPGLYYEQYF
few | TRBJ2-1 | TRBD2 | TRBV19 | TGTGCCAGTAGTTCGGGGGGGTCCTTGAATGAGCAGTTCTTC | CASSSGGSLNEQFF
many | TRBJ1-5 | - | TRBV18 | TGTGCCAGCGCAAAGGACGGAGATCAGCCCCAGCATTTT | CASAKDGDQPQHF
- | TRBJ2-7 | - | TRBV6-1 | TGTGCCAGCAGCCCCGTTAAGACTAGTAGAGAGTACTTC | CASSPVKTSREYF
many | TRBJ2-7 | - | TRBV15 | TGTGCCACCAGCAGAGAAGGTGTCACCTACGAGCAGTACTTC | CATSREGVTYEQYF
many | TRBJ2-3 | - | TRBV5-1 | TGCGCCAGCATGGTCCAGAGAACGCAGTATTTT | CASMVQRTQYF
many | TRBJ2-7 | TRBD2 | TRBV29-1 | TGCAGCGTTGAAGATCGGGCTAGCGGGGCCTTATACGAGCAGTACTTC | CSVEDRASGALYEQYF
- | TRBJ2-3 | TRBD2 | TRBV9 | TGTGCCAGCAGCGTGGGACTAGCTAGCACAGATACGCAGTATTTT | CASSVGLASTDTQYF
many | TRBJ2-1 | TRBD2 | TRBV11-2 | TGTGCCAGCAGCTCGGGACTACTCAATGAGCAGTTCTTC | CASSSGLLNEQFF
many | TRBJ2-1 | - | TRBV6-2/TRBV6-3 | TGTGCCAGCAGTTACCAGGACAGCGGTAATGAGCAGTTCTTC | CASSYQDSGNEQFF
- | TRBJ1-1 | TRBD1 | TRBV6-2/TRBV6-3 | TGTGCCAGCAGTTCCCTGGGACAGGGTAGCGCTGAAGCTTTCTTT | CASSSLGQGSAEAFF
many | TRBJ1-4 | TRBD1 | TRBV6-1 | TGTGCCAGCAGCGAGACAGGGGGTGGTGAAAAACTGTTTTTT | CASSETGGGEKLFF
many | TRBJ1-1 | - | TRBV6-5 | TGTGCCAGCAGTTACGAGGGGGGTTTGGTCACTGAAGCTTTCTTT | CASSYEGGLVTEAFF
few | TRBJ2-4 | TRBD1 | TRBV15 | TGTGCCACCAGCAGAGAGGACAGGGAAAGCAACATTCAGTACTTC | CATSREDRESNIQYF
many | TRBJ2-3 | - | TRBV7-9 | TGTGCCAGCAGCCCCGTCGGCAGGGTCGGTTCAGATACGCAGTATTTT | CASSPVGRVGSDTQYF
many | TRBJ2-1 | TRBD2 | TRBV24-1 | TGTGCCACCAGTGAGGAGCGGGAGTGGAGTGAGCAGTTCTTC | CATSEEREWSEQFF
- | TRBJ1-2 | - | TRBV20-1 | TGCAGTGCCCCTGGGGAGAGAGGGGTCTATGGCTACACCTTC | CSAPGERGVYGYTF
many | TRBJ2-3 | - | TRBV29-1 | TGCAGCGTTGGGGGGGTAGGCACAGATACGCAGTATTTT | CSVGGVGTDTQYF
many | TRBJ2-7 | - | TRBV6-1 | TGTGCCAGCAGTGAAGACTACTCGACTCCCTACGAGCAGTACTTC | CASSEDYSTPYEQYF
- | TRBJ2-7 | - | TRBV7-2 | TGTGCCAGCAGCTTAACAGGTTCGGCCTACGAGCAGTACTTC | CASSLTGSAYEQYF
many | TRBJ2-1 | - | TRBV10-3 | TGTGCCATCAGTGAAGGAGGTGAAGAGCAGTTCTTC | CAISEGGEEQFF
- | TRBJ2-3 | TRBD2 | TRBV15 | TGTGCCACCAGCAGAGATTTGACTAGCGGAACCCCTCTCGCAGATACGCAGTATTTT | CATSRDLTSGTPLADTQYF
many | TRBJ2-5 | - | TRBV4-3 | TGCGCCAGCAGCCAAGGAAATTGGGACACCGAAGAGACCCAGTACTTC | CASSQGNWDTEETQYF
- | TRBJ2-3 | TRBD2 | TRBV12-3/TRBV12-4 | TGTGCCGTAGGGCTAGCGGCTAGCACAGATACGCAGTATTTT | CAVGLAASTDTQYF
- | TRBJ2-7 | TRBD2 | TRBV5-1 | TGCGCCAGCAGCTTGGTATTAGCGGGGGGATACGAGCAGTACTTC | CASSLVLAGGYEQYF
few | TRBJ2-1 | - | TRBV28 | TGTGCCAGCACCGCAGCTTATCAGTTTGAGCAGTTCTTC | CASTAAYQFEQFF
- | TRBJ2-7 | - | TRBV28 | TGTGCCAGCAGTTTTAGGTCGGGAGAGTCTTACGAGCAGTACTTC | CASSFRSGESYEQYF
medium-sized | TRBJ2-5 | TRBD2 | TRBV29-1 | TGCAGCGTTGACGCAAGCGGGAGGGCCACCGTAGAGACCCAGTACTTC | CSVDASGRATVETQYF
few | TRBJ1-2 | - | TRBV5-1 | TGCGCCAGCACCCATGACAGCGCTAACTATGGCTACACCTTC | CASTHDSANYGYTF
- | TRBJ1-1 | - | TRBV5-1 | TGCGCCAGCAGCTTGTACCAGACGAGCAACACTGAAGCTTTCTTT | CASSLYQTSNTEAFF
medium-sized | TRBJ2-1 | TRBD2 | TRBV11-3 | TGTGCCAGCAGCTTAGCCCGGGGACTAGCGGGAAATGAGCAGTTCTTC | CASSLARGLAGNEQFF
- | TRBJ2-2 | - | TRBV6-1 | - | CASRGGRRENTGELFFF
many | TRBJ2-5 | TRBD2 | TRBV19 | TGTGCCAGTAGTGTATCACTAGCGGGAGTGCGGTCTGGGACCCAGTACTTC | CASSVSLAGVRSGTQYF
many | TRBJ2-1 | - | TRBV4-1 | TGCGCCAGCAGCCAGGGGGGACACGGGGGCGGCTCCTACAATGAGCAGTTCTTC | CASSQGGHGGGSYNEQFF